This T cell receptor (beta chain) was retrieved from a study of T cell responses to AZD1222 COVID-19 vaccine. The CDR3 spans 12 residues. V lost 10 bases, J lost 6 bases, and 15 bases lay in between. The germline gives CDR1 LGHNT, CDR2 FRNRAP. In the case of this clone: Its antigen is unknown.

Findings of the study overall: Regions 160-218 and 743-854 held dominance among vaccine-associated CD4 TCRs, which spanned spike. Repertoire samples came only from after the peak T cell response. Donor demographics were predominantly white British with a female majority; clonal diversity may be underestimated.

Here immunoSEQ multiplex PCR was the method, and the copy in TCRdb shows in-frame clones only, minus some. In the table there are approximately 150,000 clones, roughly 90% of which are singletons. The chain employs TRBV12-5 and TRBJ1-2; maybe TRBD1 (5 bases). This receptor was identified in an adult who received the AZD1222 COVID-19 vaccine. This specimen consisted of peripheral blood, obtained 28 days after the second AZD1222 dose. The chain's CDR3 is CAMGNWGDGYTF. The CDR3 DNA sequence: TGTGCTATGGGAAACTGGGGGGATGGCTACACCTTC.